Shown below are 16 T cell receptor beta chains from a single sample sequenced in a study of low-dose radiotherapy and immunotherapy resistance in tumors. The sample's time point: after trial treatment. Regarding treatment: LDRT plus nivolumab, ipilimumab, low-dose cyclophosphamide and aspirin (RACIN trial). Alpha and beta chains were covered, as first-strand cDNA relied on TRAV- and TRBV-specific primers. The PCR that amplified TCRs ran for approximately 20 cycles, relying on a constant-region primer and a V-primer adapter. Each CDR3 protein is one row after TCRdb ran MiXCR on the reads. This table has 80,000 or so distinct CDR3 sequences, around 17% appearing once. The starting material was PBMCs, obtained after low-dose radiotherapy plus immunotherapy. These receptors came from a male donor with prostate cancer.

Ten or more counts support this clonotype. The chain has TRBV21-1 and TRBJ2-1. TRBV21-1 is a documented pseudogene. The CDR3 totals 14 residues. The CDR3 nucleotides read TGTGCCAGCAGCTATAACAAGGTTGGGGATGAGCAGTTCTTC. Translated, it gives CASSYNKVGDEQFF.

Worth noting for this clonotype: This likely came from a read error, as a far larger clone is one base away. The chain uses TRBV7-2 and TRBJ2-1; 7 bases fit TRBD2. This CDR3 has 16 amino acids. The germline V gene has CDR1 SGHTA and CDR2 FQGNSA. V gave up 0 bases and J gave up 13 bases; unmatched junction bases: 15. The CDR3 DNA reads TGTGCCAGCAGCTTAGCACCACTAGCGCGAGCAGAGACCCAGTTCTTC. Translating it yields CASSLAPLARAETQFF.

This clonotype was seen repeatedly, ten times or more. The rearrangement joins TRBV4-2 to TRBJ2-7; 9 nucleotides align to TRBD1. The CDR3 has 15 amino acids. After removal of 5 bases from V and 1 base from J, the junction contained 6 bases not matched to a gene. Germline CDR1 is LGHNA and CDR2 is YNFKEQ. CDR3 DNA sequence: TGTGCCAGCAGCGTCCCGGGACAGGGATCCTACGAGCAGTACTTC. This translates into CASSVPGQGSYEQYF.

The sample holds many counts of this clonotype. The gene calls are TRBV2 and TRBJ1-5; a weak D match, TRBD1 (6 bases). V was cut by 6 bases and J by 1 base, with 13 bases left in between. Germline loops: CDR1 SNHLY, CDR2 FYNNEI. The CDR3 loop spans 15 amino acids. CDR3 sequence reads: CASRRQVGSNQPQHF. CDR3 DNA: TGTGCCAGCAGGCGACAGGTGGGGAGCAATCAGCCCCAGCATTTT.

This clonotype was observed a few times. The rearrangement uses TRBV28 and TRBJ2-3, with D possibly matching TRBD2 (6 bases). The CDR3 extends over 16 amino acids. V dropped 1 base and J dropped 0 bases, with 11 bases sitting between them. Looked up from germline, CDR1 is MDHEN and CDR2 is SYDVKM. The chain's CDR3 is CASSLFGGASTDTQYF. Written as DNA, the CDR3 is TGTGCCAGCAGTTTATTCGGCGGGGCAAGCACAGATACGCAGTATTTT.

Comment on this clonotype: A far larger clone is only one base removed, so a read error is likely. J is TRBJ2-5 and V is TRBV7-9; maybe TRBD1 (5 bases). The germline gives CDR1 SEHNR, CDR2 FQNEAQ (reference sequence). CDR3 length: 15 residues. CDR3 nucleotides: TGTGCCAGCAGCTTATTTACAAGGGGTGTAGAGACCAAGTACTTC. Its translation: CASSLFTRGVETKYF.

This clonotype was observed many times. This chain links TRBV9 with TRBJ2-1; 7 bases map to TRBD2. The ends lost 4 bases at V and 2 bases at J; junction bases unmatched: 6. The germline gives CDR1 SGDLS, CDR2 YYNGEE. This CDR3 has 15 amino acids. CDR3 in DNA: TGTGCCAGCAGCTCAGTGGGAGGGGCCTACAATGAGCAGTTCTTC. Amino acids: CASSSVGGAYNEQFF.

The table lists this clonotype with a count of one. CDR3 in amino acids: CASSPPGQGYQPQHF. The CDR3 DNA follows: TGTGCCAGCAGTCCGCCGGGACAGGGGTACCAGCCCCAGCATTTT. This chain joins TRBV6-5 and TRBJ1-5, with 10 bases that match TRBD1. V dropped 5 bases and J dropped 7; count of bases not matched to a gene: 8. The CDR3 is made up of 15 amino acids. The V gene's germline CDR1 is MNHEY and CDR2 SVGAGI.

This clonotype was observed many times. The chain employs TRBV12-3 or TRBV12-4 and TRBJ2-1; TRBD2 might be the D (5 bases). The CDR3 is 15 residues long. Trimming removed 1 base at V and 2 bases at J, with 9 bases between. In nucleotides, the CDR3 is TGTGCCAGCAGTTTAGGCGGGTCAACCTACAATGAGCAGTTCTTC. It translates to CASSLGGSTYNEQFF.

This clonotype showed up many times. This chain uses TRBV18 with TRBJ1-3; D unclear. The ends were cut back, 1 base at V and 4 bases at J, with 5 bases in the middle. Germline CDR1 reads KGHSH; CDR2 reads LQKENI. This CDR3 is 13 amino acids long. CDR3 loop: CASSPLNGNTIYF. CDR3 coding DNA: TGTGCCAGCTCACCACTCAACGGAAACACCATATATTTT.

This clonotype was seen many times. The chain links TRBV7-8 to TRBJ2-2; 8 nucleotides agree with TRBD1. The CDR3 contains 15 residues. Losses at the gene ends were 6 bases for V and 4 bases for J; bases not matched to a gene: 7. The germline V gene has CDR1 SGHVS and CDR2 FQNEAQ. The CDR3 bases are TGTGCCAGCAGACCAGGGGGCGCAGGCACCGGGGAGCTGTTTTTT. Translated, it gives CASRPGGAGTGELFF.

The J gene is TRBJ1-2, the V gene TRBV29-1, with 7 positions matching TRBD1. CDR3 size: 13 residues. The junction had 8 bases not matched to a gene; V was cut back by 4 bases and J by 6 bases. Germline CDR1 reads SQVTM; CDR2 reads ANQGSEA. The CDR3 DNA is TGCAGCGTTGCTGTAGGGGGCTCGCATGGCTACACCTTC. Protein: CSVAVGGSHGYTF.

This clonotype has a count of ten or more. Germline and junction disagree at one end, which may indicate a read error. This chain links TRBV7-9 with TRBJ2-1, with a tentative D call TRBD2 (5 bases). CDR3 length: 16 amino acids. CDR1 SEHNR and CDR2 FQNEAQ come from the germline V gene (reference sequence). CDR3 loop: CASSLRIRDTNNDQFF. DNA for the CDR3: TGTGCCAGCAGCTTACGGATACGGGATACAAACAATGATCAGTTCTTC.

This clonotype was seen many times. The chain employs TRBV5-1 and TRBJ2-7, with 7 bases matching TRBD1. The CDR3 consists of 15 residues. Germline lookup yields CDR1 SGHRS and CDR2 YFSETQ. The junction had 10 bases not matched to a gene; V was cut back by 4 bases and J by 3 bases. CDR3 DNA sequence: TGCGCCAGCAGCCCAGCCACAGGGGTGAGCTACGAGCAGTACTTC. Translation: CASSPATGVSYEQYF.

The chain recombines TRBV29-1 with TRBJ2-1; 7 bases align to TRBD1. V was clipped by 6 bases and J by 3 bases; unmatched bases: 5. The V gene's germline CDR1 is SQVTM and CDR2 ANQGSEA. The CDR3 runs 13 residues. The CDR3 DNA follows: TGCAGCGTGAGGGGGCTGGACTACAATGAGCAGTTCTTC. Translation: CSVRGLDYNEQFF.

The chain carries TRBV12-3 or TRBV12-4 and TRBJ2-5; perhaps D is TRBD1 or TRBD2 (5 bases each). V lost 5 bases and J 5 bases, leaving 24 bases between the germline ends. The CDR3 sequence is 17 residues long. The CDR3 nucleotides read TGTGCCAGCAGTCCAAGGGGATTGAGGGTCCGATCGGAGACCCAGTACTTC. The encoded protein is CASSPRGLRVRSETQYF.